A single sample gave rise to the 29 T cell receptor beta chains below, sequenced in a study of patients and donors after allogeneic stem cell transplantation. TCRdb called the RT-PCR reads again in MiXCR, with one record for every CDR3 protein. The sample contains about 960,000 distinct CDR3 sequences, about a sixth of which appear only once. Sequences were obtained from blood, either unsorted or a sorted T cell fraction (not recorded which). The source of these receptors is a human donor who was either an allogeneic HSCT recipient or a stem cell or donor lymphocyte infusion donor (not recorded which). It is not recorded whose cells these are; they may come from a transplant donor.

The chain employs TRBV7-9 and TRBJ2-7; maybe TRBD2 (5 bases). Germline V lookup: CDR1 SEHNR, CDR2 FQNEAQ (reference sequence). V lost 3 bases and J lost 8, with 14 bases in between. This CDR3 has 13 amino acids. The CDR3 nucleotides read TGTGCCAGCAGCTTCGAAGACGGGGAGAAGCAGTACTTC. It yields the protein CASSFEDGEKQYF.

Ten or more counts support this clonotype. V usage is TRBV5-1 and J usage is TRBJ2-5, with D maybe TRBD2 (6 bases). Germline V gene sequence: CDR1 SGHRS, CDR2 YFSETQ. CDR3 length: 14 amino acids. V was clipped by 9 bases and J by 2 bases, with 17 bases between them. CDR3 in DNA: TGCGCCACGAGTGCCCTAGCGATACAAGAGACCCAGTACTTC. This sequence encodes CATSALAIQETQYF.

The rearrangement joins TRBV5-1 to TRBJ2-1; TRBD1 or TRBD2 may be the D gene (5 bases each). The CDR3 runs to 18 residues. CDR1 SGHRS and CDR2 YFSETQ come from the germline V gene. Trimming removed 2 bases from V and 8 bases from J, with 26 bases in between. CDR3 residues: CASSFGAIKARIVDEQFF. CDR3 bases: TGCGCCAGCAGCTTCGGGGCGATAAAAGCCCGAATTGTCGATGAGCAGTTCTTC.

This clonotype was detected a few times. This chain links TRBV7-9 with TRBJ2-5, with a tentative D call TRBD2 (6 bases). The germline V gene encodes CDR1 SEHNR and CDR2 FQNEAQ (reference sequence). This CDR3 spans 17 amino acids. Trimming took 3 bases from V and 8 from J, leaving 25 bases between them. The CDR3 region is CASSFPLAVRVGFTQYF. Written as DNA, the CDR3 is TGTGCCAGCAGCTTCCCCTTAGCGGTACGGGTCGGGTTCACCCAGTACTTC. Full variable domain (rest looked up from reference TRBV7-9 and TRBJ2-5): DTGVSQNPRHKITKRGQNVTFRCDPISEHNRLYWYRQTLGQGPEFLTYFQNEAQLEKSRLLSDRFSAERPKGSFSTLEIQRTEQGDSAMYLCASSFPLAVRVGFTQYFGPGTRLLVL.

The chain carries TRBV6-2 or TRBV6-3 and TRBJ2-2; 10 bases map to TRBD2. The germline V gene encodes CDR1 MNHEY and CDR2 SVGEGT. The CDR3 is 19 residues long. Losses at the gene ends were 0 bases for V and 0 bases for J; bases not matched to a gene: 7. The CDR3 DNA reads TGTGCCAGCAGTTACTCGGAGCGGGAGGGCCTTTCGAACACCGGGGAGCTGTTTTTT. Amino acid sequence: CASSYSEREGLSNTGELFF.

This clonotype was found a few times. This chain connects TRBV18 to TRBJ1-1, with D possibly matching TRBD1 (5 bases). Germline V gene sequence: CDR1 KGHSH, CDR2 LQKENI. The CDR3 length is 17 residues. Trimming pared 2 bases from V and 3 bases from J, leaving 19 bases between. CDR3 in amino acids: CASSPRIMGEGDTEAFF. In nucleotides, the CDR3 is TGTGCCAGCTCACCAAGAATAATGGGGGAGGGTGACACTGAAGCTTTCTTT.

The chain uses TRBV11-3 and TRBJ2-7, with D tentatively TRBD2 (6 bases). The germline V gene encodes CDR1 SGHNT and CDR2 YENEEA. The CDR3 spans 16 residues. V was clipped by 1 base and J by 6 bases, with 19 bases between them. In DNA, the CDR3 is TGTGCCAGCAGCTTAGTTGGTTTCGCGGGAAACTTCGAGCAGTACTTC. It is translated as CASSLVGFAGNFEQYF.

This clonotype turned up a few times. The chain links TRBV5-1 to TRBJ1-3; no clear D. The germline V gene encodes CDR1 SGHRS and CDR2 YFSETQ. The V gene lost 6 bases and the J gene lost 2 bases, with 12 bases spanning the gap. The CDR3 runs to 14 residues. The CDR3 DNA sequence: TGCGCCAGCACCCCCAGCAATACTGGAAACACCATATATTTT. This translates into CASTPSNTGNTIYF.

The J gene is TRBJ2-1, the V gene TRBV11-2; 7 positions agree with TRBD2. CDR3 size: 15 residues. CDR1 is SGHAT and CDR2 is FQNNGV in the germline V gene. V was pared by 5 bases and J by 4 bases, with 8 bases of the junction left unmatched. In nucleotides, the CDR3 is TGTGCCAGCAGCAAACCCGGGACTACATACAATGAGCAGTTCTTC. Translating gives CASSKPGTTYNEQFF.

This clonotype was recorded at least ten times. The chain has TRBV20-1 and TRBJ1-2; TRBD1 matches at 9 bases. The CDR3 has 14 amino acids. J lost 4 bases, V lost 4 bases, and 7 bases had no gene match. The germline CDR1 and CDR2 sequences are DFQATT and SNEGSKA (reference sequence). CDR3 in amino acids: CSAIQGARGYGYTF. As DNA, the CDR3 is TGCAGTGCTATACAGGGGGCACGGGGCTATGGCTACACCTTC.

The CDR3 region has the DNA TGTGCCAGCAGCTTAACAGGAGGAGGCCAGACCCACGGGCAGTACTTC. Amino acid sequence: CASSLTGGGQTHGQYF. The chain couples TRBV7-3 to TRBJ2-7; D is perhaps TRBD2 (5 bases). The CDR3 loop spans 16 amino acids. V was trimmed by 0 bases and J by 9 bases, leaving 21 bases between them. Germline V gene data show CDR1 as SGHTA and CDR2 as FQGTGA.

V is TRBV3-1 and J is TRBJ2-1; weak D call: TRBD2 (6 bases). The V gene lost 2 bases and the J gene lost 3 bases, with 14 bases spanning the gap. This CDR3 comprises 16 residues. Per germline, CDR1 LGHDT and CDR2 YNNKEL (reference sequence). The CDR3 sequence is CASSQTPGLGYNEQFF. The CDR3 DNA sequence: TGTGCCAGCAGCCAAACCCCGGGACTGGGCTACAATGAGCAGTTCTTC.

In its sample, this clonotype was seen a few times. J is TRBJ1-1 and V is TRBV5-6; 9 bases agree with TRBD1. Unmatched junction bases numbered 9, after V lost 3 bases and J lost 3 bases. The CDR3 contains 16 residues. Germline V lookup: CDR1 SGHDT, CDR2 YYEEEE. The CDR3 region has the DNA TGTGCCAGCAGCTACTGGACAGGGGCTGGGGACACTGAAGCTTTCTTT. Translating it yields CASSYWTGAGDTEAFF.

This chain connects TRBV5-1 to TRBJ2-2; 7 bases align to TRBD1. There are 15 residues in the CDR3. The germline V gene has CDR1 SGHRS and CDR2 YFSETQ. The junction had 10 bases not matched to a gene; V was cut back by 7 bases and J by 4 bases. CDR3 amino acids: CASGQEPIPTGELFF. Here the CDR3 DNA reads TGCGCCAGCGGACAGGAGCCAATTCCCACCGGGGAGCTGTTTTTT.

This clonotype was picked up a small number of times. V is TRBV20-1 and J is TRBJ1-4; 7 positions agree with TRBD1. The germline CDR1 and CDR2 sequences are DFQATT and SNEGSKA (reference sequence). The CDR3 extends over 15 amino acids. Unmatched junction bases numbered 8, after V lost 0 bases and J lost 7 bases. The DNA of the CDR3 is TGCAGTGCTAGAGATTTTAACAGGGGAGGTGAAAAACTGTTTTTT. This gives the protein CSARDFNRGGEKLFF.

This clonotype was recorded at least ten times. The chain combines TRBV20-1 with TRBJ1-4; D gene uncertain. From germline, CDR1 is DFQATT and CDR2 SNEGSKA (reference sequence). This CDR3 is built from 12 residues. V lost 2 bases, J lost 8 bases, and 9 bases lay in between. CDR3 region: CSARQDGEKLFF. In DNA form, the CDR3 reads TGCAGTGCTAGACAGGACGGGGAAAAACTGTTTTTT.

This clonotype came up a few times. This rearrangement joins TRBV20-1 to TRBJ2-6, with D unresolved. CDR3 length equals 13 residues. CDR1 is DFQATT and CDR2 is SNEGSKA in the germline V gene (reference sequence). Trimming cost V 2 bases and J 5 bases, with 7 bases left between them. The CDR3 DNA is TGCAGTGCTAGACCGACTTGGGCCAACGTCCTGACTTTC. Protein: CSARPTWANVLTF.

This clonotype occurred a few times. The chain links TRBV25-1 to TRBJ2-5; 9 bases are a match to TRBD2. The germline V gene has CDR1 MGHDK and CDR2 SYGVNS. V shed 4 bases, J shed 7 bases, and the junction held 10 bases outside the gene matches. The CDR3 contains 15 residues. CDR3 region: CASSGSGGPLRTQYF. CDR3 sequence (DNA): TGTGCCAGCAGTGGGAGCGGGGGGCCCCTGAGGACCCAGTACTTC.

This clonotype was observed at least ten times. At one of its ends the junction is not consistent with the germline gene, which may arise from a read error. The genes are TRBV7-7 and TRBJ2-1; 9 bases are shared with TRBD2. The CDR3 spans 15 residues. Germline CDR1 and CDR2: SSHAT and FNYEAQ (reference sequence). The CDR3 sequence: CASSLDGGGASEQFF. DNA for the CDR3: TGTGCTAGCAGCTTAGACGGCGGGGGGGCCAGTGAGCAGTTCTTC. Full variable domain (outside the CDR3, taken from reference TRBV7-7 and TRBJ2-1): GAGVSQSPRYKVTKRGQDVTLRCDPISSHATLYWYQQALGQGPEFLTYFNYEAQPDKSGLPSDRFSAERPEGSISTLTIQRTEQRDSAMYRCASSLDGGGASEQFFGPGTRLTVL.

This clonotype has only one observation. The rearrangement links TRBV29-1 to TRBJ2-6, with 11 bases matching TRBD1. There are 17 residues in the CDR3. Germline CDR1 is SQVTM and CDR2 is ANQGSEA. V shed 4 bases and J 0 bases; nucleotides not matched to a gene: 5. The CDR3 DNA sequence: TGCAGCGTTGCGACGGGACAGGGGGTCTCTGGGGCCAACGTCCTGACTTTC. Protein product: CSVATGQGVSGANVLTF. Variable domain in full (rest from reference TRBV29-1 and TRBJ2-6): SAVISQKPSRDICQRGTSLTIQCQVDSQVTMMFWYRQQPGQSLTLIATANQGSEATYESGFVIDKFPISRPNLTFSTLTVSNMSPEDSSIYLCSVATGQGVSGANVLTFGAGSRLTVL.

This clonotype was observed a few times. The J gene is TRBJ2-1, the V gene TRBV5-1, with 9 bases identical to TRBD2. There are 19 residues in the CDR3. CDR1 is SGHRS and CDR2 is YFSETQ in the germline V gene. With 1 base clipped from V and 8 bases from J, the junction kept 19 bases outside the gene matches. Here the CDR3 reads CASSLFRASGSGSPHEQFF. The CDR3 DNA is TGCGCCAGCAGCTTGTTTCGGGCGTCGGGTAGCGGGAGCCCCCATGAGCAGTTCTTC.

This clonotype occurred a few times. This CDR3 reads CSAREGGGIREQYF. The CDR3 DNA reads as TGCAGTGCTAGAGAGGGGGGTGGAATACGCGAGCAGTACTTC. V and J are TRBV20-1 and TRBJ2-7; tentative D call: TRBD2 (6 bases). Germline-derived CDR1 and CDR2 are DFQATT and SNEGSKA (reference sequence). CDR3 length equals 14 residues. Trimming removed 0 bases at V and 6 bases at J, with 15 bases between.

V and J are TRBV2 and TRBJ2-7; D perhaps matches TRBD1 (6 bases). Trimming took off 4 bases at V and 4 bases at J, with 17 bases between the two ends. The CDR3 loop spans 15 amino acids. The germline V gene encodes CDR1 SNHLY and CDR2 FYNNEI. The chain's CDR3 is CASSGNSRGLYEQYF. The CDR3 nucleotides are TGTGCCAGCAGTGGTAACAGCAGGGGTCTATACGAGCAGTACTTC.

As DNA, the CDR3 is TGTGCCAGCAGTTCCTCCTGGGGTACCTATGGCTACACCTTC. This gives the protein CASSSSWGTYGYTF. The chain links TRBV12-3 or TRBV12-4 to TRBJ1-2; D call uncertain. This CDR3 region has 14 residues. With 4 bases removed from V and 4 bases from J, the gap between germline ends came to 13 bases.

This clonotype was detected only a few times. The genes are TRBV29-1 and TRBJ1-2, with D perhaps TRBD1 (5 bases). CDR3 length equals 13 residues. The germline V gene has CDR1 SQVTM and CDR2 ANQGSEA. V was shortened by 7 bases and J by 2 bases, with 14 bases between the two germline ends. The CDR3 is CSASGTPNYGYTF. CDR3 sequence (DNA): TGCAGCGCATCTGGGACTCCAAACTATGGCTACACCTTC.

This clonotype was seen more than once but under ten times. The V call is TRBV5-1, the J call TRBJ2-3; D unclear. V was cut by 3 bases and J by 2 bases, with 13 bases left in between. This CDR3 has 15 amino acids. CDR1 and CDR2 (germline): SGHRS, YFSETQ. The CDR3 bases are TGCGCCAGCAGCTCCCGTGTGGCGAACACAGATACGCAGTATTTT. Amino acids: CASSSRVANTDTQYF.

This clonotype was seen more than once but under ten times. This chain uses TRBV6-1 with TRBJ1-5; D unclear. Germline values: CDR1 MNHNS, CDR2 SASEGT. Trimming shortened V by 8 bases and J by 6 bases, and 17 bases separated the two germline ends. The CDR3 length is 14 residues. The CDR3 is CASRSRSSPQPQHF. In DNA form, the CDR3 reads TGTGCCAGCCGCAGTAGGAGCTCTCCTCAGCCCCAGCATTTT.

The chain has TRBV6-5 and TRBJ1-1, with D tentatively TRBD1 (5 bases). The CDR3 runs to 16 residues. V was clipped by 1 base and J by 5 bases, with 17 bases between them. Germline V gene lookup returns CDR1 MNHEY and CDR2 SVGAGI. The CDR3: CASSYFSGTPATEAFF. Written as DNA, the CDR3 is TGTGCCAGCAGTTACTTTTCCGGGACCCCCGCGACTGAAGCTTTCTTT.

This chain links TRBV12-3 or TRBV12-4 with TRBJ2-1, with a tentative D call TRBD1 (6 bases). The CDR3 covers 17 residues. V was trimmed by 6 bases and J by 9 bases, leaving 27 bases between them. The CDR3 sequence: CASSRRTGLSSRREQFF. CDR3 sequence (DNA): TGTGCCAGCAGCCGCAGAACAGGGCTTAGTAGCCGTCGTGAGCAGTTCTTC.